The source of this T cell receptor (beta chain) is a study of blood T cell repertoires in COVID-19. Background on the study: The United States, Italy and Spain supplied acute and convalescent COVID-19 samples. From T cells, B-cell-depleted T cells, or PBMCs came the material, which was cDNA or gDNA.

This CDR3 spans 16 amino acids. V was pared by 4 bases and J by 3 bases, with 7 bases of the junction left unmatched. Germline assignment: CDR1 LGHDT and CDR2 YNNKEL (reference sequence). Per the original methods: Amplification with reference gene primers provided the estimates of nucleated cell counts. Libraries were prepared by immunoSEQ multiplex PCR; TCRdb keeps only in-frame clonotypes and omits some of them. V, J and clone size were drawn from that table, and D and trimming were deduced from the DNA. The repertoire has 100,000 to 150,000 clones, 78% of them found once; the top ten carry about 2.3%.

The sequence derives from a man in his 70s with acute or convalescent COVID-19. V and J are TRBV3-1 (or the pseudogene TRBV3-2) and TRBJ2-5, with TRBD2 identical over 11 bases. Sequencing was carried out using peripheral blood. The CDR3, as DNA: TGTGCCAGCAGCCTTCGACTAGCGGGGTCTAAAGAGACCCAGTACTTC. This codes for CASSLRLAGSKETQYF.